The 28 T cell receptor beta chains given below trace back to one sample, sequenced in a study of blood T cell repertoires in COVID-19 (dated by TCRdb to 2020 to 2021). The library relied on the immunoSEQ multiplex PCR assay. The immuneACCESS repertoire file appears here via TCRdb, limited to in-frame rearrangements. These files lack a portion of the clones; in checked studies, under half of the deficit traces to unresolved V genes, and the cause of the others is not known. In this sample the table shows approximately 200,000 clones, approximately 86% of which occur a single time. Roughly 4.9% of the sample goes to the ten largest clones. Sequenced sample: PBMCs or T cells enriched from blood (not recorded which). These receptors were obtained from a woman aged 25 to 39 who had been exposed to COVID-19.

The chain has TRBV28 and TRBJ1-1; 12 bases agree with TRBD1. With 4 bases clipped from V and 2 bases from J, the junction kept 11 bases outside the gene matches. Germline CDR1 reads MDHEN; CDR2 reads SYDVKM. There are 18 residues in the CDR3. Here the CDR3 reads CASSSPYGTGGINTEAFF. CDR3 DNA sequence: TGTGCCAGCAGTTCACCATATGGGACAGGGGGCATCAACACTGAAGCTTTCTTT.

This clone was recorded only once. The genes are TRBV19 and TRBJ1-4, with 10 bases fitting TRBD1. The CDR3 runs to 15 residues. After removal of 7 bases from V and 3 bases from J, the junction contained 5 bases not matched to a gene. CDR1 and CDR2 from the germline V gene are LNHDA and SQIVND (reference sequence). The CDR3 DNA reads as TGTGCCAGTACCGACAGGGGGCACCCTAATGAAAAACTGTTTTTT. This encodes CASTDRGHPNEKLFF.

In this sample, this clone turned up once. The CDR3: CASSGQGSGNTIYF. The CDR3 DNA reads as TGTGCCAGCAGTGGACAGGGCTCTGGAAACACCATATATTTT. V usage is TRBV28 and J usage is TRBJ1-3; 8 bases align to TRBD1. The CDR3 is 14 amino acids. After removal of 5 bases from V and 0 bases from J, the junction contained 0 bases not matched to a gene. Germline loops: CDR1 MDHEN, CDR2 SYDVKM.

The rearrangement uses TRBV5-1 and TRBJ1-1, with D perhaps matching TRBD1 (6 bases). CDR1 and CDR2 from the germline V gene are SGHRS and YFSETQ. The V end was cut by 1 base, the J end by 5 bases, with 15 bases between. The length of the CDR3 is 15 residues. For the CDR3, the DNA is TGCGCCAGCAGCTTGAGGGGGGGCAGGAATACTGAAGCTTTCTTT. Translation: CASSLRGGRNTEAFF.

The CDR3, as DNA: TGTGCCAGCAGGGGCGGGGGGTCAGCGAGGGAGCAGTACTTC. Translation gives CASRGGGSAREQYF. The gene calls are TRBV6-5 and TRBJ2-7, with 8 bases fitting TRBD2. There are 14 residues in the CDR3. Germline CDR1 MNHEY, CDR2 SVGAGI. J gave up 7 bases and V 6 bases, and 11 bases lay outside the gene matches.

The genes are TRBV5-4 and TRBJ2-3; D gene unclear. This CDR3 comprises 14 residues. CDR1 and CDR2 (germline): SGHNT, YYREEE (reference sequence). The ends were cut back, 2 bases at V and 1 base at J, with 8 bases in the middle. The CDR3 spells CASSFPRGTDTQYF. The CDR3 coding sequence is TGTGCCAGCAGCTTTCCCCGCGGCACAGATACGCAGTATTTT.

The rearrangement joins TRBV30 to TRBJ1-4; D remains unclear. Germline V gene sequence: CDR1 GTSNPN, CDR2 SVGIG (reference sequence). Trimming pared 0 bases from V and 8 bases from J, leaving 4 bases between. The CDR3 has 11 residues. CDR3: CAWSVQEKLFF. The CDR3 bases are TGTGCCTGGAGTGTACAGGAAAAACTGTTTTTT.

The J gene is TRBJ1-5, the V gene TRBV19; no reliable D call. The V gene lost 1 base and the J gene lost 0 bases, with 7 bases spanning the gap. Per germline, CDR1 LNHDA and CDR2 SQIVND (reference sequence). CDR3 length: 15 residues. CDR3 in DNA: TGTGCCAGTAGTATAGCGAGAGGTAGCAATCAGCCCCAGCATTTT. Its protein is CASSIARGSNQPQHF. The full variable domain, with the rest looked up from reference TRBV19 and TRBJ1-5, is DGGITQSPKYLFRKEGQNVTLSCEQNLNHDAMYWYRQDPGQGLRLIYYSQIVNDFQKGDIAEGYSVSREKKESFPLTVTSAQKNPTAFYLCASSIARGSNQPQHFGDGTRLSIL.

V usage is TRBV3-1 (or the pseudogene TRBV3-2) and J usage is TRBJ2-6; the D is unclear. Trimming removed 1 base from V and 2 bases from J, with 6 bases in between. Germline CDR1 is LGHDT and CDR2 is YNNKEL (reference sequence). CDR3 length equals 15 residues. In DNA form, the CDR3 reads TGTGCCAGCAGCCAAGCTGGAGCTGGGGCCAACGTCCTGACTTTC. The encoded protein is CASSQAGAGANVLTF.

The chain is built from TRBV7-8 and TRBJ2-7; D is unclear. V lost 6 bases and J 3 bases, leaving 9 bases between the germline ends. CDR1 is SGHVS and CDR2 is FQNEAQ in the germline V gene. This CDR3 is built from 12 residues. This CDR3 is CASRDNYYEQYF. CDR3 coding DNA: TGTGCCAGCAGAGACAATTACTACGAGCAGTACTTC.

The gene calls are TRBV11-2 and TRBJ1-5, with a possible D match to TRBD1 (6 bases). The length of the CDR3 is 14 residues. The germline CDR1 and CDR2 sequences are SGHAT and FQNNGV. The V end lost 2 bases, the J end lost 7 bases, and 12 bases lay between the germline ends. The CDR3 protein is CASSLQGFEQPQHF. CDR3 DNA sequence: TGTGCCAGCAGCTTACAGGGGTTCGAACAGCCCCAGCATTTT.

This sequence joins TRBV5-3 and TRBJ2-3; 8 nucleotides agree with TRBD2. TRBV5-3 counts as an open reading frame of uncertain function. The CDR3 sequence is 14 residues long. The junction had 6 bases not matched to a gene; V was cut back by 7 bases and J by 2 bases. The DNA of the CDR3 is TGTGCCAGAGGACTAGCAGCACCCACAGATACGCAGTATTTT. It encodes CARGLAAPTDTQYF.

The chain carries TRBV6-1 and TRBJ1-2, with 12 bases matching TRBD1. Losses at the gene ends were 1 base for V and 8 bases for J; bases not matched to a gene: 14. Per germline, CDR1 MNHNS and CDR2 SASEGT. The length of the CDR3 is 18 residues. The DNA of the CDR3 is TGTGCCAGCAGTGAAGGGGGACAGGGGGCGGTAACCTCTGAGGGCTACACCTTC. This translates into CASSEGGQGAVTSEGYTF.

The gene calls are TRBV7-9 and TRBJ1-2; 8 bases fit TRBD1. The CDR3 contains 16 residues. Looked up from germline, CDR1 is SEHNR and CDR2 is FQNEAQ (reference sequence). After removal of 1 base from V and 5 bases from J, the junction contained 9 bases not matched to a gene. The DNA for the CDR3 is TGTGCCAGCAGCTTAGTGACAGGGGCCAGAGGTTATGGCTACACCTTC. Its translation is CASSLVTGARGYGYTF.

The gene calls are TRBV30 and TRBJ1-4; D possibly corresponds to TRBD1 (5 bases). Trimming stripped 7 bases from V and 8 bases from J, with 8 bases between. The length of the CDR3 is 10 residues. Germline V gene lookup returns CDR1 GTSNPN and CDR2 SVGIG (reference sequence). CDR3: CASKGEKLFF. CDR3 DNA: TGTGCCTCTAAGGGGGAAAAACTGTTTTTT. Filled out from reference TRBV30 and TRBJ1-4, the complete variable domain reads SQTIHQWPATLVQPVGSPLSLECTVEGTSNPNLYWYRQAAGRGLQLLFYSVGIGQISSEVPQNLSASRPQDRQFILSSKKLLLSDSGFYLCASKGEKLFFGSGTQLSVL.

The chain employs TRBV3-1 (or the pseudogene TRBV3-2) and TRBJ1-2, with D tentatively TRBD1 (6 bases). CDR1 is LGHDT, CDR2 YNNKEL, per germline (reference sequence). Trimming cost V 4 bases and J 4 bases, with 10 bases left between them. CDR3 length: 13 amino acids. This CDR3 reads CASSLQGSYGYTF. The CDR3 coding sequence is TGTGCCAGCAGCCTGCAGGGGTCCTATGGCTACACCTTC.

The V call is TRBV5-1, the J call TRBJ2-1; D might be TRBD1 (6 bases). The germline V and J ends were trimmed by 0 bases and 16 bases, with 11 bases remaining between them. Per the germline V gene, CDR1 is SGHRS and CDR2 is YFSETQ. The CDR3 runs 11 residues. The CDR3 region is CASSLGHRAFF. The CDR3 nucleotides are TGCGCCAGCAGCTTGGGTCACAGGGCTTTCTTC.

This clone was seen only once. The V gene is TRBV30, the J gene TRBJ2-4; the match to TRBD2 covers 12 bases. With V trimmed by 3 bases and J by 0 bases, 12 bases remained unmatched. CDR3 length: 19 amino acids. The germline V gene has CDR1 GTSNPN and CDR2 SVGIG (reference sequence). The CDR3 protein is CAWSQKASGGELAKNIQYF. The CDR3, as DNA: TGTGCCTGGAGCCAAAAGGCTAGCGGGGGGGAACTAGCCAAAAACATTCAGTACTTC.

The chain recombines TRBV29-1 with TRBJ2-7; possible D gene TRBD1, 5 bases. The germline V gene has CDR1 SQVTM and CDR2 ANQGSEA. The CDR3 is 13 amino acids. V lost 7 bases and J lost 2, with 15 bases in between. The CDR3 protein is CSATLGATYEQYF. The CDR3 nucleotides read TGCAGCGCCACCCTAGGGGCTACCTACGAGCAGTACTTC.

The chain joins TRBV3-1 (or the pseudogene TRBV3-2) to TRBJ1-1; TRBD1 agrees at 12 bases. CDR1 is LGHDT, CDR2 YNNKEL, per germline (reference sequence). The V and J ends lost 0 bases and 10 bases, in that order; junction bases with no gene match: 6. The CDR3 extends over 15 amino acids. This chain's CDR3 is CASSQDPGTGGRAFF. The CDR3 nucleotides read TGTGCCAGCAGCCAAGATCCAGGGACAGGGGGCAGAGCTTTCTTT.

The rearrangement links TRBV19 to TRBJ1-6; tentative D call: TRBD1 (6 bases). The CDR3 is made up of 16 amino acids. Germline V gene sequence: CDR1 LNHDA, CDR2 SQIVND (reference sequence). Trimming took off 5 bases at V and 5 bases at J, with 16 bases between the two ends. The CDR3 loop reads CASSLLRTVNNSPLHF. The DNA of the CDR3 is TGTGCCAGTAGTCTCCTAAGGACAGTTAATAATTCACCCCTCCACTTT.

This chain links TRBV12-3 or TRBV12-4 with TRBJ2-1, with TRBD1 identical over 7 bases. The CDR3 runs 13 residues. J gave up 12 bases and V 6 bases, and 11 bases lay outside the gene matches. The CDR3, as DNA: TGTGCCAGCAGCAGATACGAGGGGGCTGGGCAGTTCTTC. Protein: CASSRYEGAGQFF.

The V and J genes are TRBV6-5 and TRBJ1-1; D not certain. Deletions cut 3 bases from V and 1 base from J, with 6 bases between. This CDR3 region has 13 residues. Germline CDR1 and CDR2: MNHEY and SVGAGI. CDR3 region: CASSYSRNTEAFF. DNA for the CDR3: TGTGCCAGCAGTTATTCGAGGAACACTGAAGCTTTCTTT.

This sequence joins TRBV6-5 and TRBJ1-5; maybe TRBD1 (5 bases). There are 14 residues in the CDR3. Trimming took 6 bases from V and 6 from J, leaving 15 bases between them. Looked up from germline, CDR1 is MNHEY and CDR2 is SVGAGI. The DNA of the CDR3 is TGTGCCAGCAGGGGGGAGGCAGGGAGTCAGCCCCAGCATTTT. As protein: CASRGEAGSQPQHF.

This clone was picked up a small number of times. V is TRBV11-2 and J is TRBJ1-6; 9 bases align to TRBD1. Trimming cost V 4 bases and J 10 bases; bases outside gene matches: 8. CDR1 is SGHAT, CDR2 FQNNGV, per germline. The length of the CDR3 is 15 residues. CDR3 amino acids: CASSSTGQGSSPLHF. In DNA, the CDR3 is TGTGCCAGCAGCTCGACCGGACAGGGGAGCTCACCCCTCCACTTT.

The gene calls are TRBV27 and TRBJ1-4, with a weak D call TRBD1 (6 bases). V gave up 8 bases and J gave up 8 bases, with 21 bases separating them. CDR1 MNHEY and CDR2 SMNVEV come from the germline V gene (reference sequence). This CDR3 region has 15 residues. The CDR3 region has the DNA TGTGCCAGCGGCGGGGGGCGCGGTGTCCCCGAAAAACTGTTTTTT. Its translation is CASGGGRGVPEKLFF.

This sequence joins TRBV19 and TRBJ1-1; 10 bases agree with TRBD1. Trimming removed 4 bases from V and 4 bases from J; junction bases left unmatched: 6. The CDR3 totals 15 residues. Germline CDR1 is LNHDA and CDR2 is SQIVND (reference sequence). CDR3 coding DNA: TGTGCCAGTAGTACGAGACAGGGGGCGGCCACTGAAGCTTTCTTT. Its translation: CASSTRQGAATEAFF. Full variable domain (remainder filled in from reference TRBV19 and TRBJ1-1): DGGITQSPKYLFRKEGQNVTLSCEQNLNHDAMYWYRQDPGQGLRLIYYSQIVNDFQKGDIAEGYSVSREKKESFPLTVTSAQKNPTAFYLCASSTRQGAATEAFFGQGTRLTVV.

CDR3 sequence reads: CASSSPRGGGSYNEQFF. CDR3 bases: TGTGCCAGCAGCTCCCCGAGGGGCGGGGGCTCGTACAATGAGCAGTTCTTC. This rearrangement joins TRBV7-9 to TRBJ2-1, with a tentative D call TRBD2 (7 bases). Trimming left V 4 bases short and J 4 bases short, with 20 bases between. This CDR3 is 17 amino acids long. The germline V gene encodes CDR1 SEHNR and CDR2 FQNEAQ (reference sequence). The full variable domain, with the rest looked up from reference TRBV7-9 and TRBJ2-1, is DTGVSQNPRHKITKRGQNVTFRCDPISEHNRLYWYRQTLGQGPEFLTYFQNEAQLEKSRLLSDRFSAERPKGSFSTLEIQRTEQGDSAMYLCASSSPRGGGSYNEQFFGPGTRLTVL.